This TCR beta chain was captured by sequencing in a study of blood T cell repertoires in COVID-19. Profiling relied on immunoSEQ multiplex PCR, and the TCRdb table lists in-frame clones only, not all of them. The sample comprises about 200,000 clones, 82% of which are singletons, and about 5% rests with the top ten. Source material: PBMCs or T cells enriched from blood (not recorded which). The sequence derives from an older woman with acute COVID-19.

The CDR3 DNA follows: TGTGCCAGCAGCTCCGGAGGGGTATCTAACTATGGCTACACCTTC. This codes for CASSSGGVSNYGYTF. The rearrangement links TRBV5-6 to TRBJ1-2, with D possibly being TRBD1 (5 bases). V lost 3 bases to trimming and J lost 0 bases, with 12 bases between them. The CDR3 is 15 amino acids. Germline V gives CDR1 SGHDT, CDR2 YYEEEE.